This T cell receptor beta chain was sequenced in a study of cytomegalovirus exposure and HLA in healthy donors (dated by TCRdb to 2015 to 2018). Turning to the overall study: An earlier analysis of 587 of the donors reported about 250 Gb of sequence data and around 110 million unique TCR beta sequences from approximately 180 million T cells. Roughly 300 gigabases of sequencing data and approximately 84 million unique TCR sequences were included in an early release covering around 650 HLA-typed donors. The genetic ancestry cluster associated with self-reported Caucasian donors included 81% of the 398 genotyped donors. The study aimed to test whether signatures of past pathogen exposure could be identified by cataloging public T cell receptors. The study profiled the T cell repertoires of about 640 subjects by immunosequencing and related them to cytomegalovirus serostatus. Along with the approximately 670-subject first cohort, a separate validation cohort of roughly 110 different subjects was used. To predict cytomegalovirus infection status, the study brought together high-throughput TCR immunosequencing, statistical association of individual TCRs with disease status, and machine learning. A later analysis re-examined previously published TCR beta repertoires from about 700 donors and added high-resolution HLA genotyping to investigate patterns of TCR occurrence. Rather than drawing on any new phenotypic data, the later analysis identified candidate immune exposures from TCR beta sequences and the way those sequences occurred across donors. An earlier analysis of several hundred of the donors used high-throughput TCR beta sequencing to judge whether each TCR beta V gene segment behaved as functional or pseudogenic. Alongside the repertoire data, information on donor age, sex, ethnicity and CMV serostatus was compiled. A later genetic analysis used genome-wide SNP genotypes for 398 of the 666 donors, treating that subset as a discovery cohort. Every discovery cohort repertoire had been produced on one sequencing platform. Both class I and class II loci were covered by HLA typing, at four-digit resolution. The number of donors typed differed by locus, with 629-630 for A, B, C, DRB1 and DQB1, approximately 500 for DQA1, 606 for DPA1, and some 470 for DPB1. Four to six DR-DQ haplotypes were handled as single units for association and clustering because linkage in the cohort was strong. Across 398 genotyped donors of the cohort, an average of about 240,000 unique TCR beta nucleotide sequences per donor were sequenced, and roughly a sixth of those sequences were non-productive. Broad study findings and their caveats: A further reported finding was that TCR beta sequences accurately predicted the HLA-A and HLA-B alleles for most subjects in the first cohort. When HLA alleles, especially DR and DQ, strongly co-occurred, attributing TCR associations to individual alleles was difficult. A cluster of highly shared sequence variants was judged likely to represent a technical artifact of the sequencing pipeline. A total of about 150 TCR beta chains were listed by the study as associated with cytomegalovirus. The classifier was reported to diagnose cytomegalovirus status with high specificity and sensitivity in both the original cohort and the validation cohort. In a later analysis, the rate of TCR association differed among HLA loci, with DRB1 alleles having the most associated TCRs and HLA-C alleles having the fewest. In a later genetic analysis, a missense DCLRE1C variant was associated with V-gene and J-gene trimming of TCR beta chains, and the association was replicated in an independent cohort. Linkage disequilibrium might explain the correlated functional status among segregating V segments, but an unknown experimental factor could not be ruled out. It was suggested by the authors that the approach could potentially be generalized to other disease states and immunological phenotypes. A later genetic analysis reported fewer N-insertions in productive TCRs among donors in an Asian-associated ancestry cluster than the roughly 620-donor mean. A later analysis found that HLA-associated TCR beta chains were more clonally expanded and had lower generation probabilities than equally common non-associated chains. CMV serostatus was the only immune exposure information available for the cohort. A few of the identified cytomegalovirus-associated TCR beta chains were confirmed in vitro to be specific for cytomegalovirus antigens. Presence/absence analyses assumed roughly uniform sequencing depth across donors, an assumption that may not hold. In this cohort, only TCR beta chains were sequenced, and detectable features were limited by the absence of alpha or paired-chain data. Several of the top co-occurrence clusters appeared to be linked to parvovirus B19, influenza, CMV and Epstein-Barr virus, according to a later analysis. Because HLA typing was unavailable for some donors at each locus, only the typed subset was used in association tests. Most TCR sequences were observed very rarely across donors, whereas some public TCRs were present in many individuals. Because counts were too low, 15 or so rarely observed V segments, including chromosome 9 orphons, were excluded from the earlier analysis of around 590 of the donors. In a later analysis, some 17,000 TCR beta sequences were associated with specific HLA alleles at a false discovery rate of 0.05. Broadly in line with IMGT annotations, most TCR beta V segments showed up in productive rearrangements about 90% or about 30% of the time in an earlier analysis of 450 to 600 of the donors. In a later analysis, most CMV-associated TCR beta chains were found to appear HLA-restricted, with HLA associations seemingly driven largely by CMV exposure. The 87-base-pair reads could not distinguish some IMGT-functional V segments, including TRBV6-2 and TRBV6-3, so those segments were excluded.

A note on this clone: The antigen this receptor binds is unknown. No qualities accompany the bases; no much larger clone lies one base away.

Libraries were made using the immunoSEQ multiplex PCR assay. A mixture of 60 forward primers for TCR Vbeta segments and 13 reverse primers for TCR Jbeta segments was used in the multiplex PCR. Amplification of the CDR3 region of rearranged TCR beta genes was performed with a multiplex PCR assay on genomic DNA. On the Illumina HiSeq System, the amplified TCR beta libraries were sequenced as 87-base-pair reads. The paper's processing steps were these. A later analysis counted approximately 76 million unique TCR beta chains across the roughly 700 repertoires, and 10 million to 12 million of these chains were shared by at least two donors. A nearest-neighbor algorithm error-corrected the raw reads and collapsed the reads into unique sequences, merging closely related sequences to remove PCR and sequencing errors. To assign V, D and J gene segments, CDR3 sequences were aligned to IMGT reference sequences. For a sequence to be retained, a match of at least six nucleotides was required to both a V gene segment and a J gene segment. Rearrangements were called productive when the CDR3 lacked stop codons and stayed in frame with V and J; all others were non-productive. CDR3 was defined according to IMGT convention as the region running from the second conserved V-encoded cysteine to the conserved J-encoded phenylalanine. In an earlier analysis of 550 to 650 of the donors, sequences lacking an unambiguous match to a single V gene segment were excluded. In an earlier analysis of about 590 of the donors, a V segment was called functional when productive rearrangements were above 56.7%, and segregating when the standard deviation between donors exceeded 5%. To diagnose cytomegalovirus status from the catalog of TCR beta chain sequences, a statistical classification framework was built. A later analysis assigned V and J genes by comparing TCR nucleotide sequences with IMGT/GENE-DB human TR gene sequences. Using the TCRdist pipeline, a later analysis assigned CDR3 sequences along with most-parsimonious VDJ recombination scenarios. In a later analysis, each TCR beta chain was defined by its CDR3 amino acid sequence together with its V-gene family, and reads lacking a unique V-gene family were excluded. In a later analysis, fewer than 600 highly shared, low-generation-probability nucleotide sequences were removed to address suspected cross-contamination and a sequencing artifact. A later analysis calculated a clonal expansion index for each public chain from normalized within-repertoire ranks of inferred template counts. In a later analysis, generation probabilities were computed using a VDJ recombination model fitted to out-of-frame rearrangements, and the results were checked against IGoR. In a later analysis, hypergeometric tests were used to score TCR-TCR, TCR-HLA and TCR-CMV co-occurrence, with a repertoire-size bias correction applied to TCR pairs. In a later analysis, false discovery rates were estimated by permuting HLA or CMV assignments 20 times. In a later analysis, co-occurring TCRs were grouped using DBSCAN, with TCRdist sequence similarity added in when clustering inside HLA-allele-positive subsets. For co-occurrence clustering, repertoires with fewer than 30,000 or more than 120,000 public chains were excluded, along with about five repertoires with anomalous nucleotide sharing. Not all clones reach the TCRdb copy of this immuneACCESS table, which keeps in-frame sequences only. Checked studies attribute under half of the gap to unresolved V genes and leave the rest unexplained. V and J calls and clone size are those listed in that table; D and trimming were worked out from the DNA. This sample has some 170,000 clones in its table, and 65% to 80% of those were observed once. The top ten clonotypes cover 4.7% of the sample.

From V the trimming removes 1 base and from J it removes 5 bases, while the gene matches leave 0 bases of the junction unaccounted for. Reading from cysteine to phenylalanine, the CDR3 counts 15 amino acids. Only the CDR3 part of the read is kept: 45 bases, read in frame from the first base. CDR1 SGHTA and CDR2 FQGNSA are derived from the germline V gene. The cohort was made up of around 720 healthy bone marrow donors. At the time of sampling, every cohort member was nominally healthy, though immune exposures that went unrecorded were likely present. The donor was CMV seropositive and belonged to the group of a few hundred seropositive cohort members. A peripheral blood sample was provided by each donor, and peripheral blood mononuclear cells were used for TCR beta sequencing. The Qiagen DNeasy Blood Extraction Kit was used to extract genomic DNA from the blood cell samples.

Material: PBMCs. This TCR came from a young man in good health and CMV-seropositive. Recombination linked TRBV7-2 to TRBJ2-5, and TRBD2 aligns with 14 junction nucleotides. The CDR3 here reads CASSLGLAGGETQYF. The nucleotide sequence is given as TGTGCCAGCAGCTTAGGACTAGCGGGGGGGGAGACCCAGTACTTC.